A selection of T cell receptor beta chains follows, all from one sample in a study of blood T cell repertoires in COVID-19. Clones were sequenced by immunoSEQ multiplex PCR, and TCRdb holds only the in-frame ones, with some missing. This sample yields 200,000 to 250,000 clones, of which more than 75% are seen a single time; over 3% belongs to the top ten. The sequencing sample was made of peripheral blood. The receptors shown here come from a woman between 25 and 40 years old who had recovered from COVID-19. Both conserved end residues are part of each CDR3. D genes are given only for firm matches. Where a row states a size, it is once, few, many or the class of an expanded clone; other rows omit it.

clone size: NA
D gene: NA
V gene: TRBV6-5
J gene: TRBJ2-7
CDR3 protein: CATTRGSDLYEQYF
CDR3 DNA: TGTGCCACCACAAGGGGATCCGACCTCTACGAGCAGTACTTC

clone size: NA
D gene: TRBD2
V gene: TRBV5-1
J gene: TRBJ2-5
CDR3 protein: CASSPGGPNQETQYF
CDR3 DNA: TGCGCCAGCAGCCCGGGGGGGCCTAACCAAGAGACCCAGTACTTC

clone size: NA
D gene: NA
V gene: TRBV25-1
J gene: TRBJ1-1
CDR3 protein: CASSDPGSPLEAFF
CDR3 DNA: TGTGCCAGCAGTGACCCCGGGTCCCCGCTTGAAGCTTTCTTT

clone size: NA
D gene: TRBD2
V gene: TRBV6-4
J gene: TRBJ2-3
CDR3 protein: CASSEAGSGTDTQYF
CDR3 DNA: TGTGCCAGCAGTGAAGCGGGGTCTGGCACAGATACGCAGTATTTT

clone size: NA
D gene: NA
V gene: TRBV6-5
J gene: TRBJ2-2
CDR3 protein: CASNALANTGELFF
CDR3 DNA: TGTGCCAGCAATGCCCTAGCTAACACCGGGGAGCTGTTTTTT

clone size: NA
D gene: NA
V gene: TRBV27
J gene: TRBJ2-7
CDR3 protein: CASRRRGREQYF
CDR3 DNA: TGTGCCAGCAGGCGGCGTGGCCGCGAGCAGTACTTC

clone size: NA
D gene: TRBD2
V gene: TRBV10-3
J gene: TRBJ2-5
CDR3 protein: CAISHGQTSDQETQYF
CDR3 DNA: TGTGCCATCAGCCACGGCCAGACTAGCGACCAAGAGACCCAGTACTTC

clone size: NA
D gene: TRBD1
V gene: TRBV3-1/TRBV3-2
J gene: TRBJ1-2
CDR3 protein: CASSSPGQLYGYTF
CDR3 DNA: TGTGCCAGCAGCTCTCCGGGACAGTTATATGGCTACACCTTC

clone size: NA
D gene: NA
V gene: TRBV29-1
J gene: TRBJ1-3
CDR3 protein: CSVEGVTGNTIYF
CDR3 DNA: TGCAGCGTTGAAGGTGTCACTGGAAACACCATATATTTT

clone size: NA
D gene: TRBD2
V gene: TRBV2
J gene: TRBJ2-3
CDR3 protein: CASSEMVVLADTDTQYF
CDR3 DNA: TGTGCCAGCAGTGAAATGGTCGTGCTAGCGGACACAGATACGCAGTATTTT

clone size: NA
D gene: TRBD1
V gene: TRBV10-3
J gene: TRBJ2-1
CDR3 protein: CAIRVGQGAREQFF
CDR3 DNA: TGTGCCATCAGAGTTGGGCAGGGGGCGCGTGAGCAGTTCTTC

clone size: once
D gene: TRBD2
V gene: TRBV18
J gene: TRBJ2-5
CDR3 protein: CASSPRLALQETQYF
CDR3 DNA: TGTGCCAGCTCCCCTAGACTAGCCCTCCAAGAGACCCAGTACTTC

clone size: NA
D gene: TRBD2
V gene: TRBV2
J gene: TRBJ2-7
CDR3 protein: CASGPGLDPYEQYF
CDR3 DNA: TGTGCCAGCGGCCCGGGACTAGACCCTTACGAGCAGTACTTC

clone size: NA
D gene: NA
V gene: TRBV10-3
J gene: TRBJ1-3
CDR3 protein: CAISEARGLSGNTIYF
CDR3 DNA: TGTGCCATCAGTGAGGCCCGCGGTTTATCTGGAAACACCATATATTTT

clone size: NA
D gene: NA
V gene: TRBV15
J gene: TRBJ1-2
CDR3 protein: CATSKDRNYGYTF
CDR3 DNA: TGTGCCACCAGCAAAGACAGGAACTATGGCTACACCTTC

clone size: once
D gene: NA
V gene: TRBV7-9
J gene: TRBJ2-1
CDR3 protein: CASSSRGGLYNEQFF
CDR3 DNA: TGTGCCAGCAGCTCCCGCGGGGGCCTATACAATGAGCAGTTCTTC

clone size: NA
D gene: NA
V gene: TRBV6-1
J gene: TRBJ2-5
CDR3 protein: CASSEGGRGLTETQYF
CDR3 DNA: TGTGCCAGCAGTGAAGGCGGCAGGGGTCTAACGGAGACCCAGTACTTC

clone size: NA
D gene: NA
V gene: TRBV2
J gene: TRBJ1-5
CDR3 protein: CASSVGGPRPQHF
CDR3 DNA: TGTGCCAGCAGTGTGGGGGGTCCCCGGCCCCAGCATTTT

clone size: NA
D gene: TRBD1
V gene: TRBV9
J gene: TRBJ2-3
CDR3 protein: CASSGTGDTQYF
CDR3 DNA: TGTGCCAGCAGCGGGACAGGCGATACGCAGTATTTT

clone size: once
D gene: NA
V gene: TRBV7-9
J gene: TRBJ1-2
CDR3 protein: CASSYGADRSRGYTF
CDR3 DNA: TGTGCCAGCAGCTATGGGGCCGACAGGTCTCGGGGCTACACCTTC

clone size: NA
D gene: TRBD1
V gene: TRBV7-9
J gene: TRBJ1-5
CDR3 protein: CASSFETGGRYSNQPQHF
CDR3 DNA: TGTGCCAGCAGCTTCGAGACAGGGGGTCGATATAGCAATCAGCCCCAGCATTTT

clone size: NA
D gene: TRBD1
V gene: TRBV5-1
J gene: TRBJ1-3
CDR3 protein: CASSLTQGAGNTIYF
CDR3 DNA: TGCGCCAGCAGCTTGACACAGGGGGCAGGAAACACCATATATTTT

clone size: NA
D gene: TRBD1
V gene: TRBV5-1
J gene: TRBJ1-1
CDR3 protein: CASSLEARGLGTEAFF
CDR3 DNA: TGCGCCAGCAGCTTGGAGGCCAGGGGGCTCGGGACTGAAGCTTTCTTT

clone size: NA
D gene: TRBD2
V gene: TRBV10-3
J gene: TRBJ2-1
CDR3 protein: CAISESEGGDEQFF
CDR3 DNA: TGTGCCATCAGTGAGTCAGAGGGAGGGGATGAGCAGTTCTTC

clone size: NA
D gene: NA
V gene: TRBV5-1
J gene: TRBJ2-7
CDR3 protein: CASSYGQRGEQYF
CDR3 DNA: TGCGCCAGCAGCTACGGACAGAGGGGGGAGCAGTACTTC

clone size: NA
D gene: TRBD1
V gene: TRBV5-1
J gene: TRBJ1-1
CDR3 protein: CASSLTGESVTEAFF
CDR3 DNA: TGCGCCAGCAGCTTAACAGGGGAATCGGTCACTGAAGCTTTCTTT